Each of the 8 T cell receptor beta chains below was sequenced from the same sample in a study of breast tumors, draining lymph nodes, adjacent tissues. TCRdb reanalysed the multiplex PCR reads using MiXCR and keeps one entry per CDR3 protein. The data contain 180,000 or so distinct CDR3 sequences, around a third of them singletons. Samples came from axillary lymph nodes draining the breast cancer. Material for sequencing was axillary lymph node tissue. The receptors derive from a female donor with breast cancer. Some clones in this sample may be carry-over from other donors' samples.

There are a few counts of this clonotype. A much larger clonotype is one base distant, so this may be a read error. V and J are TRBV7-9 and TRBJ2-1; maybe TRBD2 (6 bases). Germline loops: CDR1 SEHNR, CDR2 FQNEAQ (reference sequence). The CDR3 length is 15 residues. The CDR3 nucleotides read TGTGCCAGCAGCTTAGATACTAGCTCCTGCAATGAGCAGTTCTTC. It specifies CASSLDTSSCNEQFF.

This clonotype was picked up many times. This rearrangement joins TRBV5-1 to TRBJ1-6; 7 nucleotides align to TRBD1. The J segment lost 8 bases and the V segment lost 7 bases, leaving 12 bases of the junction unmatched. CDR1 is SGHRS and CDR2 is YFSETQ in the germline V gene. The CDR3 is 15 residues long. In nucleotides, the CDR3 is TGCGCCAGCTCAAAACAGGGGACGGGGGATTCACCCCTCCACTTT. Translated: CASSKQGTGDSPLHF.

This clonotype appeared many times. The V gene is TRBV15, the J gene TRBJ1-2; TRBD1 agrees at 7 bases. The V segment lost 4 bases and the J segment 4 bases; nucleotides outside the gene matches: 3. Germline CDR1 and CDR2: LNHNV and YYDKDF (reference sequence). This CDR3 has 13 residues. The CDR3, as DNA: TGTGCCACCAGCACGGACAGGTCCTATGGCTACACCTTC. It translates to CATSTDRSYGYTF.

This clonotype has a count of ten or more. Sequence at one end of the junction differs from germline and may be a read error. The chain recombines TRBV7-8 with TRBJ2-5, with 11 nucleotides matching TRBD1. The CDR3 is 15 amino acids. CDR1 and CDR2 from the germline V gene are SGHVS and FQNEAQ. The DNA for the CDR3 is TGTGCCAGCAGCCCAAGGACAGGGGGCTGGGAGACCCAGCACTTC. This encodes CASSPRTGGWETQHF.

V is TRBV7-9 and J is TRBJ2-3, with 7 bases lining up with TRBD1. The CDR3 is 14 amino acids. Germline-derived CDR1 and CDR2 are SEHNR and FQNEAQ (reference sequence). V trimming: 5 bases; J trimming: 6 bases; junction bases outside the gene matches: 8. CDR3 DNA: TGTGCCAGCAGCCGACAGGGAAAGTGGGATACGCAGTATTTT. Encoded protein: CASSRQGKWDTQYF.

This clonotype showed up just once. A read error is possible here, since a much larger clone lies one base away. The chain uses TRBV6-2 or TRBV6-3 and TRBJ2-3, with D possibly TRBD1 on 5 matching bases. There are 13 residues in the CDR3. V shed 8 bases and J shed 2 bases, with 11 bases lying between them. Germline V CDR1 and CDR2: MNHEY, SVGEGT. The chain's CDR3 is CASQGTDTDTQYF. The CDR3 DNA follows: TGTGCCAGCCAGGGTACGGACACAGATACGCAGTATTTT.

The CDR3 coding sequence is TGTGCCAGCTGGGGGGTTGGACAGGGTAATTCACCCCTCCACTTT. It encodes CASWGVGQGNSPLHF. The chain uses TRBV2 and TRBJ1-6; 8 bases line up with TRBD1. This CDR3 contains 15 residues. Germline V lookup: CDR1 SNHLY, CDR2 FYNNEI. The ends lost 8 bases at V and 6 bases at J; junction bases unmatched: 9.

This clonotype was observed at least ten times. The V gene is TRBV7-2, the J gene TRBJ2-2; D not resolved. CDR3 size: 15 residues. The germline gives CDR1 SGHTA, CDR2 FQGNSA. V was cut by 5 bases and J by 0 bases, with 10 bases left in between. CDR3 sequence reads: CASSIRVANTGELFF. In nucleotides, the CDR3 is TGTGCCAGCAGCATACGGGTCGCGAACACCGGGGAGCTGTTTTTT.